This T cell receptor beta chain stems from a study of glioma-infiltrating T cells after dendritic cell vaccination. Across the whole study: Glioblastoma patients came from Phase I and II dendritic cell vaccination trials.

V lost 2 bases to trimming and J lost 7 bases, with 10 bases between them. Germline V gives CDR1 KGHSH, CDR2 LQKENI. The CDR3 is made up of 13 amino acids. The primer mix had 60 V beta and 13 J beta primers. TCRdb keeps only in-frame clones here, not all; method: immunoSEQ multiplex PCR. The table records about 100,000 clones, around 80% of them present only once. Time point of the sample: after dendritic cell vaccination, including at tumor progression/relapse. This chain connects TRBV18 to TRBJ2-3; D possibly corresponds to TRBD2 (6 bases). This sample comprised blood, obtained after dendritic cell vaccination. The receptor was derived from a human donor with glioblastoma. This CDR3 is CASSPEGLNTQYF. The CDR3 coding sequence is TGTGCCAGCTCACCAGAAGGACTAAATACGCAGTATTTT.